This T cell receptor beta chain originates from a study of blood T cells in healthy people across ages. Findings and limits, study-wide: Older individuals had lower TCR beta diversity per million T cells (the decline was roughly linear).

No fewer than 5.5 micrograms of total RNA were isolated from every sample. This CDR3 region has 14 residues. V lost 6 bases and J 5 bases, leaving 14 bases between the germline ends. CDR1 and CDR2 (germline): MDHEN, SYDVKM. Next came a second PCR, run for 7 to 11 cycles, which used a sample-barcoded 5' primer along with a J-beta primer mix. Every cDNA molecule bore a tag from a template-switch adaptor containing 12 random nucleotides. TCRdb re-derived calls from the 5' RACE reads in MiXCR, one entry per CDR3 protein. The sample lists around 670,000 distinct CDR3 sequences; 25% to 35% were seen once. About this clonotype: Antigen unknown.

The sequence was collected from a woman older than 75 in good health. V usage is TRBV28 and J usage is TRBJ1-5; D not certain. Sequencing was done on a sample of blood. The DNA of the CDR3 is TGTGCCAGCAGATATATCAATCGCGATCAGCCCCAGCATTTT. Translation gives CASRYINRDQPQHF.